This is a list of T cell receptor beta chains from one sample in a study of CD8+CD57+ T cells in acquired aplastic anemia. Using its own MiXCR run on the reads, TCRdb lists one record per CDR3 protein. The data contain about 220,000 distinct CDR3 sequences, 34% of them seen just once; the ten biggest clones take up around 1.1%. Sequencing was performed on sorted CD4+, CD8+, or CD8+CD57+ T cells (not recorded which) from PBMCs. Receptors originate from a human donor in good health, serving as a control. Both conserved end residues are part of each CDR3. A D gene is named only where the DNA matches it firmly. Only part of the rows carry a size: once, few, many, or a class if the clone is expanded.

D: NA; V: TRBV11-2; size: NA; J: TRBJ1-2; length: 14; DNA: TGTGCCAGCAGAAACCCTGCCCCTAACTATGGCTACACCTTC; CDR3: CASRNPAPNYGYTF
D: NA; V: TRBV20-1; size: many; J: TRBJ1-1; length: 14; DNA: TGCAGTGCTAGCGCTAATCTAATAAGGACTGAAGCTTTCTTT; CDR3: CSASANLIRTEAFF
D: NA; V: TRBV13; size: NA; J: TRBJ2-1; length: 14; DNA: TGTGCCAGCAGCTCGCTCTTTCGGGCCCCGGAGCAGTTCTTC; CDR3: CASSSLFRAPEQFF
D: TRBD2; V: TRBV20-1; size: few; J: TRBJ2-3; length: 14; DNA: TGCAGTGCATTCGGACTAGCGGAGACAGATACGCAGTATTTT; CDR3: CSAFGLAETDTQYF
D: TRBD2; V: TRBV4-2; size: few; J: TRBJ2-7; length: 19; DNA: TGTGCCAGCAGCCGCTCCGGGACTAGCGGGACGACAAGCTCCTACGAGCAGTACTTC; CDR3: CASSRSGTSGTTSSYEQYF
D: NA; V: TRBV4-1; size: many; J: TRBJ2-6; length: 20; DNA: TGCGCCAGCAGCCACCAAGGAGGGGTAGGACCAAACTCTGGGGCCAACGTCCTGACTTTC; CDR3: CASSHQGGVGPNSGANVLTF
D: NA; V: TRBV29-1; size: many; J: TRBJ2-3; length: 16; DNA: TGCAGCGTTGAAGGGGGTATCGAGGAGGGTACAGATACGCAGTATTTT; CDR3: CSVEGGIEEGTDTQYF
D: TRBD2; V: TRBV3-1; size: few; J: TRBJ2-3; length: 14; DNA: TGTGCCAGCAGCCAAGCGGCGGGGGAAAGTACGCAGTATTTT; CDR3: CASSQAAGESTQYF
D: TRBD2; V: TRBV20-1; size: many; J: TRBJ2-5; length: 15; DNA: TGCAGTGCCGACCGAGCGACTAGCGTGCAAGAGACCCAGTACTTC; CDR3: CSADRATSVQETQYF
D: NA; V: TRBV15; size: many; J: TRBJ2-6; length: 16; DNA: TGTGCCACCAGCTACTGGAGGGGCGCTGGGGCCAACGTCCTGACTTTC; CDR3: CATSYWRGAGANVLTF
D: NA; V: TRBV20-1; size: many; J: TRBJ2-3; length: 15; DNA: TGCAGTGCGCTACGACACCCCATGGTTTCAGATACGCAGTATTTT; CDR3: CSALRHPMVSDTQYF
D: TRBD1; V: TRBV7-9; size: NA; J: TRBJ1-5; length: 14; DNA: TGTGCCAGCAGCTCCGGGACAGGCAATCAGCCCCAGCATTTT; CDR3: CASSSGTGNQPQHF
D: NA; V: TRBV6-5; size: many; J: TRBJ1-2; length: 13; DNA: TGTGCCAGCAGTTACAGGGATGGCTATGGCTACACCTTC; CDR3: CASSYRDGYGYTF
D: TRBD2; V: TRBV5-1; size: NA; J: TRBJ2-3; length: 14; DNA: TGCGCCAGCAGCGGCGGGGGTGGCACAGGTACGCAGTATTTT; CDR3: CASSGGGGTGTQYF
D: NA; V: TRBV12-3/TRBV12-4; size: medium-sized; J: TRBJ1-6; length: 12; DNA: TGTGCCAGCAGTTTCCGCAATTCACCCCTCCACTTT; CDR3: CASSFRNSPLHF
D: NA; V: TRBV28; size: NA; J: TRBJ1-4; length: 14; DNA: TGTGCCAGCAGTTCCGACAAAAGGGGGGAAAAACTGTTTTTT; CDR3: CASSSDKRGEKLFF
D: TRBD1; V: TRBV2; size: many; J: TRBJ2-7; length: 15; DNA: TGTGCCAGCAGTGCGGACAGGGGCGCTTGGCGGGAGCAGTACTTC; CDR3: CASSADRGAWREQYF
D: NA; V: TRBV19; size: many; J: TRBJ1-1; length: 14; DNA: TGTGCCAGTAGTAGAGCCGGGACTCACACTGAAGCTTTCTTT; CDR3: CASSRAGTHTEAFF
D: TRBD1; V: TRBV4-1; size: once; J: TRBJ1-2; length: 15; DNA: TGCGCCAGCAGCCAAAAGGACAGGGCTAACTATGGCTACACCTTC; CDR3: CASSQKDRANYGYTF
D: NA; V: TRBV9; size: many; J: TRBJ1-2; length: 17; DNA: TGTGCCAGCAGCGTTAACTACAGAGGGGGGCCTAACTATGGCTACACCTTC; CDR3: CASSVNYRGGPNYGYTF